The TCR beta chain under discussion was sequenced for a study of early T cells in non-severe SARS-CoV-2 infection. The wider study: Sequenced bulk RNA came from whole blood that was unsorted, and chains were unpaired.

Overall study findings and caveats: VDJdb matching skewed toward anti-spike CD8 responses, missing private and CD4 specificities.

This clonotype was seen a handful of times. What it binds is unknown. Tagging with unique molecular identifiers was applied to individual cDNA molecules. MiXCR, run by TCRdb on the 5' RACE reads, gives a single entry per CDR3 protein. The repertoire consists of 20,000 to 25,000 distinct CDR3 sequences, with 5% occurring once and the leading ten covering roughly 4.5%. This CDR3 is 15 amino acids long. V lost 4 bases, J lost 8 bases, and 8 bases stayed unmatched. Looked up from germline, CDR1 is SGHRS and CDR2 is YFSETQ. The clonotype comes from an adult who was a healthcare worker with PCR-confirmed SARS-CoV-2 infection or an uninfected control (not recorded which). Sequenced sample: whole blood. The J gene is TRBJ1-6, the V gene TRBV5-1; TRBD1 matches at 8 bases. The CDR3 loop reads CASSLRTGTYSPLHF. The CDR3 coding sequence is TGCGCCAGCAGCCTACGGACAGGGACGTATTCACCCCTCCACTTT.